Listed below are T cell receptor beta chains from one sample, sequenced in a study of blood T cell repertoires in COVID-19. Assay used: immunoSEQ multiplex PCR; TCRdb lists only in-frame clones, some missing. The sample lists about 300,000 clones; roughly 86% were seen once. The sequencing sample was made of PBMCs or T cells enriched from blood (not recorded which). The receptors shown here come from a woman in her fifties or sixties who had been exposed to COVID-19. Both conserved end residues are part of each CDR3. The order of the fields is CDR3 length, clone size, J gene, V gene, D gene, CDR3 DNA, CDR3 protein. D genes are given only for firm matches. Expanded clones get a size class; other rows say once, few or many, or leave the size out.

>15|few|TRBJ2-7|TRBV5-1|TRBD1
TGCGCCAGCAGCTTGATGACAGGGCTAGCCTACGAGCAGTACTTC
CASSLMTGLAYEQYF
>13|-|TRBJ1-5|TRBV30|-
TGTGCCTGGAGCGGGGGGGCTGGGCAGCCCCAGCATTTT
CAWSGGAGQPQHF
>14|-|TRBJ2-7|TRBV27|-
TGTGCCAGCAGTTTATCCGGGAGCTCCTACGAGCAGTACTTC
CASSLSGSSYEQYF
>18|-|TRBJ2-2|TRBV6-1|TRBD2
TGTGCCAGCAGTGAAGTCCTCCGGACTAGCGGGACGTCCGGGGAGCTGTTTTTT
CASSEVLRTSGTSGELFF
>16|-|TRBJ1-3|TRBV7-9|-
TGTGCCGGAGGACAGTTTGGATCCCTACGAGGAAACACCATATATTTT
CAGGQFGSLRGNTIYF
>13|-|TRBJ2-6|TRBV5-4|-
TGTGCCAGCACTATTGCTGGGGCCAACGTCCTGACTTTC
CASTIAGANVLTF
>15|once|TRBJ2-5|TRBV30|-
TGTGCCTGGAGTCACAAAAACAGGGCAAAAGAGACCCAGTACTTC
CAWSHKNRAKETQYF
>14|-|TRBJ1-3|TRBV6-1|-
TGTGCCAGCAGTGAAGAGAGGGTTCTGAACACCATATATTTT
CASSEERVLNTIYF
>16|-|TRBJ1-3|TRBV4-2|-
TGTGCCAGCAGCCAAGAGGACTCAAACTCTGGAAACACCATATATTTT
CASSQEDSNSGNTIYF
>15|-|TRBJ2-5|TRBV5-1|-
TGCGCCAGCTCGGGGCGGGGATCCTACCAAGAGACCCAGTACTTC
CASSGRGSYQETQYF
>13|-|TRBJ2-1|TRBV4-2|-
TGTGCCAGCAGCCAGAGGCCGGCGCCCGAGCAGTTCTTC
CASSQRPAPEQFF
>14|-|TRBJ1-2|TRBV7-9|TRBD1
TGTGCCAGCAGCCGGGACAGCTGGAACTATGGCTACACCTTC
CASSRDSWNYGYTF